The clone carrying this T cell receptor (beta chain) was observed a few times. The antigen is unknown. PCR was performed using 60 Vbeta and 13 Jbeta primers. Original processing methods: Later, an analysis found 80 million or so unique TCR beta chains, and about 10 million of these were shared. Repertoires were generated with immunoSEQ multiplex PCR, while TCRdb's copy carries only in-frame clones and drops some. The V and J calls and clone size are taken from that table; D and trimming were inferred from the DNA. The sample includes over 150,000 clones, approximately 71% of them seen just once. The CDR3 extends over 14 amino acids. CDR1 and CDR2 (germline): LNHDA, SQIVND (reference sequence). The V end was cut by 7 bases, the J end by 0 bases, with 12 bases between. The data were obtained in a study of cytomegalovirus exposure and HLA in healthy donors. Study outcomes and limitations: Indistinguishable V segments such as TRBV6-2 and TRBV6-3 were excluded. It emerged from a later analysis that several of the most significant clusters appeared to be linked to common viral pathogens. The study listed approximately 170 cytomegalovirus-associated TCR beta chains.

The chain couples TRBV19 to TRBJ1-1; D is unclear. The clonotype originates from a woman aged 18-29 years in good health and CMV-seropositive. The sequenced material came from PBMCs. The CDR3 DNA reads as TGTGCCAGTATAAGGAGAGATATGAACACTGAAGCTTTCTTT. Protein sequence: CASIRRDMNTEAFF.